Given below is one TCR beta chain in context. No antigen is known for it. The entry originates in a study of shared clonotypes between healthy human individuals. Germline V lookup: CDR1 SGHDT, CDR2 YYEEEE. V was trimmed by 5 bases and J by 5 bases, leaving 13 bases between them. The CDR3 totals 13 residues. Data came from immunoSEQ multiplex PCR; TCRdb stores just in-frame clones and leaves some out. Among 1.5 million to 2.5 million clones listed, less than 95% were seen once. Terminally differentiated effector memory CD45RA+ cells were excluded by CCR7 positive selection of CD45RO-negative cells. Study results and limitations: All-four-donor shared clonotypes had higher generation probabilities than non-shared clonotypes did. Blood alone was sampled, and tissue repertoires likely differ.

The chain combines TRBV5-6 with TRBJ2-5; perhaps TRBD2 as D (5 bases). Sequencing was done on a sample of naive CD8+ T cells sorted from blood. This clonotype was sampled from a man between 18 and 35 years old in good health. The CDR3 nucleotides read TGTGCCAGCAGTTACGGAGGAGAGGAGACCCAGTACTTC. It is translated as CASSYGGEETQYF.